One sample yielded the 7 T cell receptor beta chains listed below, sequenced in a study of blood T cell repertoires in COVID-19. Clones were sequenced by immunoSEQ multiplex PCR, and TCRdb holds only the in-frame ones, with some missing. In the table there are more than 300,000 clones, around 92% of which are singletons. Material: peripheral blood. The receptor source for this set is a man younger than 35 who had recovered from COVID-19.

This chain connects TRBV3-1 (or the pseudogene TRBV3-2) to TRBJ1-2; TRBD1 matches 9 bases. CDR3 length: 13 residues. The germline V gene encodes CDR1 LGHDT and CDR2 YNNKEL (reference sequence). The ends lost 5 bases at V and 4 bases at J; junction bases unmatched: 2. CDR3 sequence: CASSSDRGYGYTF. DNA for the CDR3: TGTGCCAGCAGCTCGGACAGGGGCTATGGCTACACCTTC.

As regards this clone: The sample contains more than one DNA sequence encoding this CDR3. This chain joins TRBV5-1 and TRBJ1-1; D not certain. This CDR3 comprises 13 residues. The germline CDR1 and CDR2 sequences are SGHRS and YFSETQ. The V gene lost 4 bases and the J gene lost 3 bases, with 10 bases spanning the gap. The CDR3 bases are TGCGCCAGCAGCCTTGGGCGGGACACTGAAGCTTTCTTT. This translates into CASSLGRDTEAFF.

This clone was seen a single time. The chain couples TRBV19 to TRBJ2-1, with D unclear. CDR3 length equals 11 residues. CDR1 is LNHDA and CDR2 is SQIVND in the germline V gene (reference sequence). The V end lost 4 bases, the J end lost 7 bases, and 5 bases lay between the germline ends. In DNA, the CDR3 is TGTGCCAGTAGTACTACTAATGAGCAGTTCTTC. Its protein is CASSTTNEQFF.

V usage is TRBV29-1 and J usage is TRBJ1-1; no reliable D call. CDR1 SQVTM and CDR2 ANQGSEA come from the germline V gene. This CDR3 comprises 11 residues. Trimming left V 1 base short and J 6 bases short, with 6 bases between. The CDR3, as DNA: TGCAGCGTTGAAGCTGCGGCTGAAGCTTTCTTT. Amino acid sequence: CSVEAAAEAFF.

This clone has only a few counts. The chain joins TRBV14 to TRBJ1-3, with unresolved D. There are 16 residues in the CDR3. Looked up from germline, CDR1 is SGHDN and CDR2 is FVKESK. With 1 base removed from V and 8 bases from J, the gap between germline ends came to 18 bases. CDR3 coding DNA: TGTGCCAGCAGCCAAGGTTTTCCGATGAGAGGGTACACCATATATTTT. Encoded protein: CASSQGFPMRGYTIYF.

The chain links TRBV27 to TRBJ2-5; no clear D. Germline V gives CDR1 MNHEY, CDR2 SMNVEV (reference sequence). Trimming took off 2 bases at V and 2 bases at J, with 9 bases between the two ends. The CDR3 contains 14 residues. CDR3 sequence (DNA): TGTGCCAGCAGTTTAATTGGGCATCAAGAGACCCAGTACTTC. It encodes CASSLIGHQETQYF.

The chain has TRBV15 and TRBJ1-2; D gene uncertain. This CDR3 comprises 15 residues. The V gene lost 0 bases and the J gene lost 4 bases, with 12 bases spanning the gap. Germline V CDR1 and CDR2: LNHNV, YYDKDF (reference sequence). This CDR3 reads CATSRDLEVTYGYTF. CDR3 DNA sequence: TGTGCCACCAGCAGAGATCTGGAGGTTACCTATGGCTACACCTTC.